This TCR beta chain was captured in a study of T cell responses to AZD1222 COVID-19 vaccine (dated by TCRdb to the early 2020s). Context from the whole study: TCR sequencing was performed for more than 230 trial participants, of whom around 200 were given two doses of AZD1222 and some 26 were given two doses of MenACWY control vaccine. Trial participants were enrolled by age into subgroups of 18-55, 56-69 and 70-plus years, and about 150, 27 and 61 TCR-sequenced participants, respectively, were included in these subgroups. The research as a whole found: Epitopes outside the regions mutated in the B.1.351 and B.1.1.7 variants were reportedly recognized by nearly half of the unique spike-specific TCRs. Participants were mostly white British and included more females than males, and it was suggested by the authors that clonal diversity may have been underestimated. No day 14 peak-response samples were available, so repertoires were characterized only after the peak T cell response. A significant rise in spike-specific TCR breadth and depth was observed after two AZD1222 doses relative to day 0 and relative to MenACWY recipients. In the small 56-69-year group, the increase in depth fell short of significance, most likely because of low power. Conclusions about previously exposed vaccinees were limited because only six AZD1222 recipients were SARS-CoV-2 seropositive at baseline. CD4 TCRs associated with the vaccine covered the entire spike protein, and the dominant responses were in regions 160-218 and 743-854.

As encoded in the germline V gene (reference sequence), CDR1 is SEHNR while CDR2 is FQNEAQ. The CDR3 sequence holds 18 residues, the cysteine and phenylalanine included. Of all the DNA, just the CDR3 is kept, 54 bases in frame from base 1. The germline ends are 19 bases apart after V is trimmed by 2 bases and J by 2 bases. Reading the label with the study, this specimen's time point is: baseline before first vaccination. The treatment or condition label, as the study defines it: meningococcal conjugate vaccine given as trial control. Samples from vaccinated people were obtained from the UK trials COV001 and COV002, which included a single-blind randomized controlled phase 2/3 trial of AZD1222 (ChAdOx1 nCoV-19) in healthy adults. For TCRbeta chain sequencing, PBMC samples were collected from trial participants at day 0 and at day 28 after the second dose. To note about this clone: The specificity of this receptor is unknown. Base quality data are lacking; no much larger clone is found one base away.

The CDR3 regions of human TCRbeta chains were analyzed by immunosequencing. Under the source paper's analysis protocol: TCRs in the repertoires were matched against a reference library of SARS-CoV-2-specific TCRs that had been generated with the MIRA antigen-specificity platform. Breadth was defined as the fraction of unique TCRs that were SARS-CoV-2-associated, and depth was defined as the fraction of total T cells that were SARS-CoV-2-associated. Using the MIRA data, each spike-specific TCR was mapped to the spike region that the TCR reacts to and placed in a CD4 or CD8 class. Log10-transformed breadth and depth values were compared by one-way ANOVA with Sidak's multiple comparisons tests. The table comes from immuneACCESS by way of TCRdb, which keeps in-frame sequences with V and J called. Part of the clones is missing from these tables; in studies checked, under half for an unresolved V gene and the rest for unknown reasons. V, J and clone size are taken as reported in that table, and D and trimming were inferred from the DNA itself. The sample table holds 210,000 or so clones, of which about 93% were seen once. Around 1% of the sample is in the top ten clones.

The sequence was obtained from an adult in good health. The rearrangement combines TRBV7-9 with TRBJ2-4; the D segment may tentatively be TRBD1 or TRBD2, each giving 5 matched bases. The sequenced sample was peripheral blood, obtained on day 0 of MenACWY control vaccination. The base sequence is TGTGCCAGCAGCTTATTTCCGGGACCTTTAGGGACCAAAAACATTCAGTACTTC. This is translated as CASSLFPGPLGTKNIQYF.